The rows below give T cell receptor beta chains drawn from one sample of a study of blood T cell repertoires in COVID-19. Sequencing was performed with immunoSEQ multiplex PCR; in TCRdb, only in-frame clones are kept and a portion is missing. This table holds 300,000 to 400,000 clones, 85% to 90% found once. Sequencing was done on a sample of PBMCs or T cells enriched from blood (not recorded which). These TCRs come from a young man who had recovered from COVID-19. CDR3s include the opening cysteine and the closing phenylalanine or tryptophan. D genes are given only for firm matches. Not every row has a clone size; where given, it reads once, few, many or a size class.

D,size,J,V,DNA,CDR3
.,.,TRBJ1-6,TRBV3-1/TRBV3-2,TGTGCCAGCAGCTTGAGACAGGACAATTCACCCCTCCACTTT,CASSLRQDNSPLHF
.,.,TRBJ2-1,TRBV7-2,TGTGCCAGCAGCTTAGTTGCAGGGGTCGGTGAGCAGTTCTTC,CASSLVAGVGEQFF
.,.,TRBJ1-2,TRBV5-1,TGCGCCAGCAGCCCTTTTCAGGGGCACTATGGCTACACCTTC,CASSPFQGHYGYTF
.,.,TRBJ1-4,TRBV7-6,TGTGCCAGCAGCTTATTTACCGGGAATAATGAAAAACTGTTTTTT,CASSLFTGNNEKLFF
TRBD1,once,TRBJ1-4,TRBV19,TGTGCCAGTAGTAGCCGGGACAGCACAACTAATGAAAAACTGTTTTTT,CASSSRDSTTNEKLFF
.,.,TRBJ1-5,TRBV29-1,TGCAGCGTTTCTTCCAGGGGTAGCAATCAGCCCCAGCATTTT,CSVSSRGSNQPQHF
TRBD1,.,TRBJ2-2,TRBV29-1,TGCAGCGTTGTCGTAGGGGGCCCTACCGGGGAGCTGTTTTTT,CSVVVGGPTGELFF
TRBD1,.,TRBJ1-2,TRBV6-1,TGTGCCAGCAGTGGGAGGACAGGGAGCTCCCCTAGCTATGGCTACACCTTC,CASSGRTGSSPSYGYTF
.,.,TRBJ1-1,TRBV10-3,TGTGCCATCAGGCAACAGGGACAACTTACGGGGAACACTGAAGCTTTCTTT,CAIRQQGQLTGNTEAFF
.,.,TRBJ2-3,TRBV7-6,TGTGCCAGCAGCCACGGGTTCGATACGCAGTATTTT,CASSHGFDTQYF
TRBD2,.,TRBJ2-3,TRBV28,TGTGCCAGCAGCCTCAGACTAGCGGGAGTAGTGGATACGCAGTATTTT,CASSLRLAGVVDTQYF
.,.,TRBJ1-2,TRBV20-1,TGCAGTGCTAGCTTGGGGGGTGGCTACACCTTC,CSASLGGGYTF
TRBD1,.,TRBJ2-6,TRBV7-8,TGTGCCAGCAGCGATCGGGACAGGGGCTCTGGGGCCAACGTCCTGACTTTC,CASSDRDRGSGANVLTF
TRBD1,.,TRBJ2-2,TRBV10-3,TGTGCCATCAGGGGACAGGGCAACACCGGGGAGCTGTTTTTT,CAIRGQGNTGELFF